This note documents a single TCR beta chain sequence. The data were obtained in a study of T-cell memory formation after mild COVID-19. 5'RACE with constant-segment primers built TCRalpha and TCRbeta cDNA libraries with UMIs. TCRdb ran MiXCR on the 5' RACE reads and lists one entry per CDR3 protein. This sample yields 540,000 or so distinct CDR3 sequences, of which about 20% are seen a single time; approximately 12% belongs to the top ten. CDR3 size: 15 residues. With 0 bases removed from V and 10 bases from J, the gap between germline ends came to 16 bases. The receptor was derived from an adult woman who had mild COVID-19 (a few samples of this study predate the infection). Cell type and time point are not known. This chain links TRBV12-3 or TRBV12-4 with TRBJ2-1, with a tentative D call TRBD2 (6 bases). Sample: PBMCs or a T cell subset sorted from them (not recorded which). The CDR3 DNA is TGTGCCAGCAGTTTAGCGGGGGGTCTAGTCAGGGAGCAGTTCTTC. Encoded protein: CASSLAGGLVREQFF.